These T cell receptor beta chains were read from a single sample in a study of T cell responses to AZD1222 COVID-19 vaccine. TCRdb's copy holds only in-frame clones and misses some; the assay was immunoSEQ multiplex PCR. The repertoire includes approximately 100,000 clones, around nine tenths of them detected once, and 9% to 15% sits in the top ten. Specimen: peripheral blood, collected on day 0 of AZD1222 vaccination. The receptors were gathered from an adult in good health. Both conserved end residues are part of each CDR3. Fields, in order: V gene, D gene, J gene, clone size, CDR3 protein, CDR3 DNA. A D gene is named only where the DNA matches it firmly. A clone size is listed for some rows: how often the clone was seen (once, few, many), or a class if it is expanded.

>TRBV6-6|-|TRBJ2-4|-
CASSEKNIQYF
TGTGCCAGCAGCGAAAAAAACATTCAGTACTTC
>TRBV4-3|TRBD2|TRBJ2-1|once
CASSQVSGGSHEQFF
TGCGCCAGCAGCCAAGTCTCTGGCGGGAGCCATGAGCAGTTCTTC
>TRBV9|-|TRBJ1-3|-
CASSPGTGGNTIYF
TGTGCCAGCAGCCCAGGGACGGGGGGAAACACCATATATTTT
>TRBV6-5|-|TRBJ2-2|-
CASSYAGFTGELFF
TGTGCCAGCAGTTACGCGGGATTCACCGGGGAGCTGTTTTTT
>TRBV18|TRBD2|TRBJ2-7|-
CASSPLTSGSIYEQYF
TGTGCCAGCTCACCATTGACTAGCGGGAGTATTTACGAGCAGTACTTC
>TRBV3-1/TRBV3-2|-|TRBJ1-5|-
CASSQGRGNQPQHF
TGTGCCAGCAGCCAAGGGCGGGGCAATCAGCCCCAGCATTTT
>TRBV28|TRBD1|TRBJ1-2|-
CASSSGQGAFFGYGYTF
TGTGCCAGCAGTTCGGGACAGGGGGCGTTCTTTGGCTATGGCTACACCTTC
>TRBV7-9|-|TRBJ2-2|-
CASSSLGVTGELFF
TGTGCCAGCAGCTCCCTCGGGGTCACCGGGGAGCTGTTTTTT
>TRBV28|-|TRBJ1-1|-
CASSFSRPGRNTEAFF
TGTGCCAGCAGTTTTAGTCGGCCAGGGAGGAACACTGAAGCTTTCTTT
>TRBV6-2/TRBV6-3|TRBD2|TRBJ2-3|-
CASSLPAASGIGDTQYF
TGTGCCAGCAGTTTGCCCGCGGCTAGCGGGATTGGAGATACGCAGTATTTT
>TRBV6-2/TRBV6-3|TRBD1|TRBJ1-5|-
CASSWTGSNQPQHF
TGTGCCAGCAGCTGGACAGGGAGCAATCAGCCCCAGCATTTT
>TRBV5-1|TRBD1|TRBJ2-7|-
CASRDGTGNYEQYF
TGCGCCAGCAGGGACGGGACAGGGAACTACGAGCAGTACTTC
>TRBV4-3|TRBD2|TRBJ2-7|-
CASSQVGPSGLLGYEQYF
TGCGCCAGCAGCCAAGTAGGGCCTAGCGGGCTCCTGGGCTACGAGCAGTACTTC
>TRBV9|-|TRBJ2-3|-
CASSVGAQHTQYF
TGTGCCAGCAGCGTAGGGGCGCAGCATACGCAGTATTTT
>TRBV11-1|-|TRBJ2-3|-
CASSFIRDSLTDTQYF
TGTGCCAGCAGCTTTATCCGAGACAGTCTCACAGATACGCAGTATTTT
>TRBV19|TRBD2|TRBJ2-1|-
CASSIDWGGTSGSYNEQFF
TGTGCCAGTAGTATAGATTGGGGTGGGACTAGCGGGTCCTACAATGAGCAGTTCTTC
>TRBV28|TRBD1|TRBJ1-4|-
CASTVTGEYEKLFF
TGTGCCAGCACCGTGACAGGGGAATATGAAAAACTGTTTTTT
>TRBV5-5|TRBD2|TRBJ2-3|once
CASSLRALAGGRADTQYF
TGTGCCAGCAGCTTGAGAGCGCTAGCGGGAGGGCGTGCAGATACGCAGTATTTT
>TRBV28|-|TRBJ1-6|-
CASSLRLSGAPNSPLHF
TGTGCCAGCAGTTTAAGGTTGTCAGGGGCGCCGAATTCACCCCTCCACTTT
>TRBV11-3|-|TRBJ2-4|-
CALTPGAKNIQYF
TGTGCCCTAACCCCAGGGGCCAAAAACATTCAGTACTTC
>TRBV2|TRBD1|TRBJ1-4|-
CASSEQGASNEKLFF
TGTGCCAGCAGTGAGCAGGGGGCTTCTAATGAAAAACTGTTTTTT
>TRBV11-2|-|TRBJ1-3|few
CASPGDLTISGNTIYF
TGTGCCAGCCCCGGAGACCTGACTATTTCTGGAAACACCATATATTTT
>TRBV29-1|TRBD1|TRBJ2-5|-
CSVEGDRGPKETQYF
TGCAGCGTTGAGGGGGACAGGGGACCTAAAGAGACCCAGTACTTC
>TRBV12-3/TRBV12-4|-|TRBJ1-5|-
CASRQQGRQPQHF
TGTGCCAGCAGACAACAGGGTAGGCAGCCCCAGCATTTT
>TRBV7-2|-|TRBJ2-7|-
CASRQGSYEQYF
TGTGCCAGCAGGCAGGGCTCCTACGAGCAGTACTTC
>TRBV28|TRBD1|TRBJ2-5|medium-sized
CASTVMGQPQETQYF
TGTGCCAGCACTGTGATGGGACAGCCCCAAGAGACCCAGTACTTC
>TRBV2|-|TRBJ2-4|-
CASSEGQGKNIQYF
TGTGCCAGCAGTGAAGGGCAGGGGAAAAACATTCAGTACTTC
>TRBV18|TRBD1|TRBJ2-7|once
CASSTGTGVLYEQYF
TGTGCCAGCTCAACCGGGACAGGGGTTTTGTACGAGCAGTACTTC
>TRBV24-1|TRBD1|TRBJ1-1|-
CALGQDAMMNTEAFF
TGTGCCCTAGGACAGGACGCTATGATGAACACTGAAGCTTTCTTT
>TRBV3-1/TRBV3-2|TRBD2|TRBJ2-7|-
CASSRSGSYEQYF
TGTGCCAGCAGCCGTAGCGGGTCCTACGAGCAGTACTTC
>TRBV2|-|TRBJ2-7|-
CASSEGSYYEQYF
TGTGCCAGCAGTGAAGGATCCTACTACGAGCAGTACTTC
>TRBV7-9|TRBD1|TRBJ1-2|-
CASSSTQGGNYGYTF
TGTGCCAGCAGCTCAACTCAGGGGGGGAACTATGGCTACACCTTC
>TRBV2|-|TRBJ1-5|-
CASSDNVNQPQHF
TGTGCCAGCAGTGACAATGTGAATCAGCCCCAGCATTTT
>TRBV13|-|TRBJ1-6|-
CASNQGGDNSPLHF
TGTGCCAGCAACCAGGGAGGGGATAATTCACCCCTCCACTTT
>TRBV29-1|TRBD2|TRBJ2-1|many
CSVDGGTRFEQFF
TGCAGCGTTGACGGTGGGACTAGATTTGAGCAGTTCTTC
>TRBV27|-|TRBJ2-7|-
CASSFLRDRYEQYF
TGTGCCAGCAGTTTCTTGCGGGATCGCTACGAGCAGTACTTC
>TRBV19|-|TRBJ2-5|-
CASSPAVRQETQYF
TGTGCCAGTAGTCCTGCGGTAAGACAGGAGACCCAGTACTTC
>TRBV4-3|-|TRBJ1-2|-
CASSQDGVRGGGYTF
TGCGCCAGCAGCCAAGACGGGGTCAGGGGAGGAGGCTACACCTTC
>TRBV19|TRBD1|TRBJ1-6|few
CASRTGTELNSPLHF
TGTGCCAGTAGAACCGGGACAGAACTTAATTCACCCCTCCACTTT
>TRBV2|TRBD1|TRBJ1-4|once
CASRDPGQEKLFF
TGTGCCAGCAGAGACCCGGGACAGGAAAAACTGTTTTTT
>TRBV9|-|TRBJ2-1|-
CASSGQSSYNEQFF
TGTGCCAGCTCCGGACAGAGCTCCTACAATGAGCAGTTCTTC
>TRBV6-1|-|TRBJ2-3|-
CASSEARGTGQQYF
TGTGCCAGCAGTGAAGCGCGAGGGACGGGGCAGCAGTATTTT